This T cell receptor beta chain was sequenced for a study of T cell responses to AZD1222 COVID-19 vaccine. The junction had 8 bases not matched to a gene; V was cut back by 9 bases and J by 8 bases. CDR1 is KGHDR, CDR2 SFDVKD, per germline. There are 14 residues in the CDR3. Notes on this clone: Its target is not known.

Study-level results: Females made up more of the donors, who were largely white British, and clonal diversity may have come out too low.

Data came from immunoSEQ multiplex PCR; TCRdb stores just in-frame clones and leaves some out. The table includes 150,000 to 180,000 clones, approximately 87% detected once. The chain links TRBV24-1 to TRBJ2-1; 11 nucleotides agree with TRBD2. The sequences come from peripheral blood, collected on day 0 of MenACWY control vaccination. The TCR comes from an adult in good health. The CDR3 is CATSSSGRADEQFF. In DNA, the CDR3 is TGTGCCACCTCTAGTAGCGGGAGGGCCGATGAGCAGTTCTTC.